A selection of T cell receptor beta chains follows, all from one sample in a study of technical replicates of blood from a handful of donors. The repertoire was sequenced with immunoSEQ multiplex PCR; TCRdb's copy has only in-frame clones and lacks some. The data show 60,000 to 90,000 clones, about 96% seen once. Sequencing input: T cells isolated from PBMCs. All receptors come from a human donor in good health. Each CDR3 is given with its conserved first and last residue. Size is stated for part of the rows, as once, few or many counts, or as a class when the clone is expanded.

clone_size: NA; v_call: TRBV4-2; cdr3_aa: CASSQEVSRGSYMQYF
clone_size: NA; v_call: TRBV10-3; cdr3_aa: CAISEIAATYEQYF
clone_size: NA; v_call: TRBV19; cdr3_aa: CASNKNRVTGELFF
clone_size: NA; v_call: TRBV2; cdr3_aa: CASSFSNEQYF
clone_size: NA; v_call: TRBV9; cdr3_aa: CASSVGAGVQPQHF
clone_size: NA; v_call: TRBV15; cdr3_aa: CATSRDTPGGETQYF
clone_size: NA; v_call: TRBV5-4; cdr3_aa: CASTPFFGGAPGETQYF
clone_size: NA; v_call: TRBV29-1; cdr3_aa: CSVGRGTNTDTQYF
clone_size: NA; v_call: TRBV6-5; cdr3_aa: CASSYGTYGGYTF
clone_size: NA; v_call: TRBV2; cdr3_aa: CASRTVQTYEQYF
clone_size: NA; v_call: TRBV7-9; cdr3_aa: CASSLLGRSGNTIYF
clone_size: NA; v_call: TRBV10-1; cdr3_aa: CASSPDRRGRNEQFF
clone_size: NA; v_call: TRBV7-9; cdr3_aa: CASSETPTGAYEQYF
clone_size: once; v_call: TRBV11-3; cdr3_aa: CASSPDRGSTDTQYF
clone_size: NA; v_call: TRBV4-2; cdr3_aa: CASSQDEASGRAWSYEQYF
clone_size: NA; v_call: TRBV9; cdr3_aa: CASSVSSTDTQYF
clone_size: NA; v_call: TRBV5-1; cdr3_aa: CASSMGSRGGVNIQYF
clone_size: NA; v_call: TRBV28; cdr3_aa: CAITAADRVYEQYF
clone_size: NA; v_call: TRBV4-1; cdr3_aa: CASSQGGGREQYF
clone_size: NA; v_call: TRBV4-1; cdr3_aa: CASSQGGGGYEQYF
clone_size: NA; v_call: TRBV5-1; cdr3_aa: CASMPSGGITDTQYF
clone_size: NA; v_call: TRBV6-5; cdr3_aa: CASSYGGGRGNEKLFF
clone_size: NA; v_call: TRBV9; cdr3_aa: CASSPDRGPTEAFF
clone_size: NA; v_call: TRBV6-5; cdr3_aa: CASATGGLSYEQYF
clone_size: NA; v_call: TRBV2; cdr3_aa: CASTGAGGHGSYNEQFF
clone_size: once; v_call: TRBV5-4; cdr3_aa: CASSLDYTGELFF
clone_size: once; v_call: TRBV11-2; cdr3_aa: CASSLQAGANTGELFF
clone_size: once; v_call: TRBV5-4; cdr3_aa: CASSQIGSGGSPYEQYF
clone_size: NA; v_call: TRBV11-3; cdr3_aa: CASSSRTSGGTRTDTQYF
clone_size: NA; v_call: TRBV14; cdr3_aa: CASSQGPKSGSYEQYF
clone_size: NA; v_call: TRBV19; cdr3_aa: CASSIRVQGTAKNIQYF
clone_size: NA; v_call: TRBV5-1; cdr3_aa: CASSYRGQSRDTGELFF
clone_size: NA; v_call: TRBV2; cdr3_aa: CASSVQEQYF
clone_size: NA; v_call: TRBV6-5; cdr3_aa: CASSYSPGAGEQFF
clone_size: NA; v_call: TRBV15; cdr3_aa: CATSRDTGTLSYTIYF
clone_size: NA; v_call: TRBV5-1; cdr3_aa: CASSVALTGKSADTQYF
clone_size: NA; v_call: TRBV6-1; cdr3_aa: CASSDWTNQFF
clone_size: NA; v_call: TRBV6-1; cdr3_aa: CASSEAAGDDEQFF
clone_size: NA; v_call: TRBV10-3; cdr3_aa: CAISDPSGVAKNIQYF
clone_size: NA; v_call: TRBV2; cdr3_aa: CASRVRGAYTGELFF
clone_size: NA; v_call: TRBV7-9; cdr3_aa: CASSRRSETQYF
clone_size: NA; v_call: TRBV27; cdr3_aa: CASSRFSGSLNTGELFF
clone_size: NA; v_call: TRBV6-5; cdr3_aa: CASSYLRTPLGELFF
clone_size: NA; v_call: TRBV15; cdr3_aa: CATSREGLAGVHEQFF
clone_size: NA; v_call: TRBV30; cdr3_aa: CAWSVQLAGGAYEQYF
clone_size: NA; v_call: TRBV6-6; cdr3_aa: CASSYSTGGRNQPQHF
clone_size: NA; v_call: TRBV6-5; cdr3_aa: CASARGDPLSDTQYF